This T cell receptor beta chain was sequenced for a study of cytomegalovirus exposure and HLA in healthy donors. The CDR3 spans 16 residues. V was clipped by 0 bases and J by 3 bases, with 14 bases between them. The V gene's germline CDR1 is SGHNT and CDR2 YYREEE (reference sequence). The PCR ran on 60 Vbeta and 13 Jbeta primers. Profiling relied on immunoSEQ multiplex PCR, and the TCRdb table lists in-frame clones only, not all of them. The sample consists of about 160,000 clones, about four fifths of them appearing once. The chain uses TRBV5-4 and TRBJ2-3, with a tentative D call TRBD2 (5 bases). Sample: PBMCs. The sequence was collected from a woman aged 50 to 60 in good health and CMV-seronegative. CDR3 residues: CASSLVGSRGTDTQYF. CDR3 in DNA: TGTGCCAGCAGCTTGGTCGGGTCTCGGGGTACAGATACGCAGTATTTT.